A single T cell receptor beta chain is shown here with its context. What it binds is not known. This record comes from a study of cytomegalovirus exposure and HLA in healthy donors. Study-level background: Of the donors genotyped, approximately 410 in all, about 76% fell in the Caucasian-associated ancestry cluster.

The germline CDR1 and CDR2 sequences are LNHDA and SQIVND (reference sequence). V was cut by 5 bases and J by 0 bases, with 11 bases left in between. The CDR3 loop spans 15 amino acids. The PCR was carried out with 60 Vbeta primers and 13 Jbeta primers. Profiled with immunoSEQ multiplex PCR; TCRdb holds only in-frame clones, not every one. Among under 170,000 clones, 70% to 80% were seen once, and the ten largest hold 3.5%. Findings of the study overall: Later analysis suggested most CMV-associated TCR beta chains were HLA-restricted. According to reports, the classifier identified cytomegalovirus status with high specificity and sensitivity. Specificity for CMV antigens was confirmed in vitro for a few of the CMV-associated chains.

This clonotype originated in a human donor in good health. The chain couples TRBV19 to TRBJ1-5, with D perhaps TRBD1 (6 bases). The material sequenced was PBMCs. CDR3 in amino acids: CASSPGVGSNQPQHF. As DNA, the CDR3 is TGTGCCAGTAGTCCAGGGGTTGGTAGCAATCAGCCCCAGCATTTT. The full variable domain, completed using reference TRBV19 and TRBJ1-5, is DGGITQSPKYLFRKEGQNVTLSCEQNLNHDAMYWYRQDPGQGLRLIYYSQIVNDFQKGDIAEGYSVSREKKESFPLTVTSAQKNPTAFYLCASSPGVGSNQPQHFGDGTRLSIL.